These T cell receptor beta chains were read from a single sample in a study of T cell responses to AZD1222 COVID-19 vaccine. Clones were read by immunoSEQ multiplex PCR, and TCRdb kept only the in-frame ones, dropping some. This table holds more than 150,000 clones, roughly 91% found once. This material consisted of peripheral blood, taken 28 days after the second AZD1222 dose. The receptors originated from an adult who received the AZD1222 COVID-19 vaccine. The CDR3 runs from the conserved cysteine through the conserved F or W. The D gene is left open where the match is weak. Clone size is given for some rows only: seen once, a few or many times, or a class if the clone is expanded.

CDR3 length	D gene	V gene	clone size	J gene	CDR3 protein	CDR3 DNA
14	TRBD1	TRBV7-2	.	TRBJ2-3	CASSFNRGSDTQYF	TGTGCCAGCAGCTTTAACAGGGGATCAGATACGCAGTATTTT
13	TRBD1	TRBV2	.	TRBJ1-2	CASSIQGDYGYTF	TGTGCCAGCAGTATACAGGGGGACTATGGCTACACCTTC
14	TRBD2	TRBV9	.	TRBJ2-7	CASSVAGREYEQYF	TGTGCCAGCAGCGTAGCCGGGAGGGAGTACGAGCAGTACTTC
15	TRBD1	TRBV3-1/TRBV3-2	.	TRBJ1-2	CASSPQGVTNYGYTF	TGTGCCAGCAGCCCTCAGGGGGTGACTAACTATGGCTACACCTTC
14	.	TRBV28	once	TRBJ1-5	CASSWVGKDQPQHF	TGTGCCAGCAGTTGGGTAGGGAAGGATCAGCCCCAGCATTTT
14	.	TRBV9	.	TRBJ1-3	CASSEPASGNTIYF	TGTGCCAGCAGCGAGCCCGCCTCTGGAAACACCATATATTTT
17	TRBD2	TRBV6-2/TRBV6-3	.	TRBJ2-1	CASSYSAGGLDYNEQFF	TGTGCCAGCAGTTACTCAGCGGGGGGGCTCGATTACAATGAGCAGTTCTTC
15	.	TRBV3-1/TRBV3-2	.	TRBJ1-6	CASSQRGNDGSPLHF	TGTGCCAGCAGCCAGAGGGGCAACGATGGGTCACCCCTCCACTTT
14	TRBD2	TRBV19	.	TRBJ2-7	CASTPTGTNYEQYF	TGTGCCAGTACCCCTACCGGGACTAACTACGAGCAGTACTTC
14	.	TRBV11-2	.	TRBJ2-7	CASSTGQSGYEQYF	TGTGCCAGCAGCACCGGACAGTCGGGATACGAGCAGTACTTC
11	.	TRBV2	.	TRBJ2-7	CASSYGIEQYF	TGTGCCAGCAGTTACGGGATCGAGCAGTACTTC
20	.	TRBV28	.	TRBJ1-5	CASSLLFKGRDRVRNQPQHF	TGTGCCAGCAGTTTACTCTTTAAGGGCAGGGACCGGGTTAGAAATCAGCCCCAGCATTTT
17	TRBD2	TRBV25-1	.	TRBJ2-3	CASSGLAGERHTDTQYF	TGTGCCAGCAGTGGGCTAGCGGGGGAGAGACACACAGATACGCAGTATTTT
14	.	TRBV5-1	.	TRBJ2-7	CASSFRSQGYEQYF	TGCGCCAGCAGCTTTAGGTCCCAGGGTTACGAGCAGTACTTC
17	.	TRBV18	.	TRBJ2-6	CASSQLAGQVGANVLTF	TGTGCCAGCTCACAATTAGCAGGGCAAGTGGGGGCCAACGTCCTGACTTTC
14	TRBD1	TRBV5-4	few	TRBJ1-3	CASSRQGSGNTIYF	TGTGCCAGCAGTCGACAGGGCTCCGGAAACACCATATATTTT
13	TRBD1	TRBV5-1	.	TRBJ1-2	CASSPGQAYGYTF	TGCGCCAGCAGCCCAGGACAGGCTTATGGCTACACCTTC
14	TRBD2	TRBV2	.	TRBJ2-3	CAGRGTREADTQYF	TGTGCCGGGCGTGGGACTAGGGAGGCAGATACGCAGTATTTT
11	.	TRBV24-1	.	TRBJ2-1	CATCRGEGEFF	TGTGCCACCTGTCGGGGCGAAGGGGAGTTCTTC
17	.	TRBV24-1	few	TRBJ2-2	CATSDFWQGSGTGELFF	TGTGCCACCAGTGATTTTTGGCAGGGTTCGGGCACCGGGGAGCTGTTTTTT
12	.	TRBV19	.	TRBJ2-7	CASSMSGWEQYF	TGTGCCAGTAGTATGAGCGGTTGGGAGCAGTACTTC
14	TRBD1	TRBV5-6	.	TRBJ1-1	CASSQLRGFTEAFF	TGTGCCAGCAGCCAACTCAGGGGGTTCACTGAAGCTTTCTTT
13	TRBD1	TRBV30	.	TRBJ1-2	CAWSLTGGYGYTF	TGTGCCTGGAGTCTTACAGGGGGTTATGGCTACACCTTC
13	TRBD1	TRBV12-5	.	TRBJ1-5	CASGQGGNQPQHF	TGTGCTAGTGGACAGGGGGGCAATCAGCCCCAGCATTTT
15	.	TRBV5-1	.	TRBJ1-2	CASSLEGLRSYGYTF	TGCGCCAGCAGCTTGGAAGGTTTACGAAGCTATGGCTACACCTTC
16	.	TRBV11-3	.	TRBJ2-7	CASSLDLGLDSYEQYF	TGTGCCAGCAGCTTAGATCTAGGACTCGACTCCTACGAGCAGTACTTC
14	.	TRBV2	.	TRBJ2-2	CATARGSGTGELFF	TGTGCCACGGCCAGAGGTTCAGGGACCGGGGAGCTGTTTTTT